Each of the 20 T cell receptor beta chains below was sequenced from the same sample in a study of T cell responses to AZD1222 COVID-19 vaccine. Only in-frame clones appear in the TCRdb table, and some are missing; sequencing was by immunoSEQ multiplex PCR. Here the sample spans about 170,000 clones, roughly 93% being singletons. The material sequenced was peripheral blood, taken on day 0 of AZD1222 vaccination. Every receptor here comes from an adult in good health.

This rearrangement joins TRBV6-6 to TRBJ2-2, with 12 bases lining up with TRBD2. This CDR3 spans 15 amino acids. Germline loops: CDR1 MNHNY, CDR2 SVGAGI (reference sequence). After removal of 7 bases from V and 2 bases from J, the junction contained 2 bases not matched to a gene. The CDR3 loop reads CASMGLAGNTGELFF. The DNA of the CDR3 is TGTGCCAGCATGGGACTAGCGGGTAACACCGGGGAGCTGTTTTTT.

The CDR3 loop is CASSESRQIYGYTF. Written as DNA, the CDR3 is TGCGCCAGCAGTGAGTCTAGACAGATCTATGGCTACACCTTC. The J gene is TRBJ1-2, the V gene TRBV10-1; tentatively, D is TRBD1 (5 bases). This CDR3 comprises 14 residues. V lost 0 bases to trimming and J lost 4 bases, with 9 bases between them. From germline, CDR1 is WNHNN and CDR2 SYGVQD (reference sequence).

The rearrangement links TRBV6-5 to TRBJ2-7; perhaps TRBD2 as D (7 bases). This CDR3 has 14 residues. Germline V lookup: CDR1 MNHEY, CDR2 SVGAGI. The V and J ends lost 10 bases and 7 bases respectively, with 23 bases between them. As DNA, the CDR3 is TGTGCCATAGCAGGTTGGGGGGGGGCGGATGAGCAGTACTTC. The encoded protein is CAIAGWGGADEQYF.

This rearrangement joins TRBV5-1 to TRBJ1-6; D gene uncertain. The V end was cut by 5 bases, the J end by 10 bases, with 16 bases between. CDR3 size: 14 residues. CDR1 and CDR2 from the germline V gene are SGHRS and YFSETQ. CDR3 sequence reads: CASRSETLGSPLHF. For the CDR3, the DNA is TGCGCCAGCAGATCTGAAACACTGGGGTCACCCCTCCACTTT.

The chain joins TRBV28 to TRBJ2-7; no reliable D call. CDR1 is MDHEN, CDR2 SYDVKM, per germline. V was cut by 3 bases and J by 4 bases, with 7 bases left in between. This CDR3 comprises 12 residues. The CDR3 nucleotides are TGTGCCAGCAGTTTTTACGGATACGAGCAGTACTTC. This sequence encodes CASSFYGYEQYF. The full variable domain, its missing parts supplied by reference TRBV28 and TRBJ2-7, is DVKVTQSSRYLVKRTGEKVFLECVQDMDHENMFWYRQDPGLGLRLIYFSYDVKMKEKGDIPEGYSVSREKKERFSLILESASTNQTSMYLCASSFYGYEQYFGPGTRLTVT.

The V and J genes are TRBV11-2 and TRBJ2-2; D call uncertain. The CDR3 runs 12 residues. Per the germline V gene, CDR1 is SGHAT and CDR2 is FQNNGV. The V end lost 3 bases, the J end lost 5 bases, and 4 bases lay between the germline ends. CDR3 nucleotides: TGTGCCAGCAGCTTTTTAACCGGGGAGCTGTTTTTT. Translation: CASSFLTGELFF.

This clone was counted once. This chain uses TRBV29-1 with TRBJ1-2; a possible D gene is TRBD1 (6 bases). Trimming took 7 bases from V and 2 from J, leaving 14 bases between them. From germline, CDR1 is SQVTM and CDR2 ANQGSEA. CDR3 length: 13 amino acids. The CDR3 loop is CSAGDKSNYGYTF. CDR3 DNA sequence: TGCAGCGCCGGGGACAAGTCAAACTATGGCTACACCTTC. Full variable domain (remainder filled in from reference TRBV29-1 and TRBJ1-2): SAVISQKPSRDICQRGTSLTIQCQVDSQVTMMFWYRQQPGQSLTLIATANQGSEATYESGFVIDKFPISRPNLTFSTLTVSNMSPEDSSIYLCSAGDKSNYGYTFGSGTRLTVV.

This clone appeared a single time. The rearrangement joins TRBV11-2 to TRBJ2-7; no reliable D call. This CDR3 has 17 residues. Trimming stripped 5 bases from V and 1 base from J, with 21 bases between. Germline V CDR1 and CDR2: SGHAT, FQNNGV. In nucleotides, the CDR3 is TGTGCCAGCAGCCCCCCCTTTGGGGAAAAGGGATCCTACGAGCAGTACTTC. It encodes CASSPPFGEKGSYEQYF.

The chain employs TRBV12-2 and TRBJ2-3; the D call of TRBD2 is as the table states it, not checked on the DNA. TRBV12-2 represents a pseudogene. The CDR3 has 15 amino acids. CDR3 sequence: CASRLEGRATDTQYF. CDR3 bases: TGTGCAAGTCGCTTGGAGGGGAGGGCCACAGATACGCAGTATTTT.

This clone has a single count. The J gene is TRBJ1-1, the V gene TRBV18, with 10 bases matching TRBD1. This CDR3 comprises 13 residues. Germline lookup yields CDR1 KGHSH and CDR2 LQKENI. V shed 3 bases and J 11 bases; nucleotides not matched to a gene: 6. In DNA, the CDR3 is TGTGCCAGCTCACCCGCCTCGGACAGGGGGGCTTTCTTT. Amino acid sequence: CASSPASDRGAFF.

The chain couples TRBV11-2 to TRBJ1-3; D uncertain. The CDR3 is 16 amino acids. CDR1 and CDR2 (germline): SGHAT, FQNNGV. V gave up 0 bases and J gave up 4 bases, with 13 bases separating them. For the CDR3, the DNA is TGTGCCAGCAGCTTAGATGCCCGGACGAGGGGAAACACCATATATTTT. Protein sequence: CASSLDARTRGNTIYF. Filled out from reference TRBV11-2 and TRBJ1-3, the complete variable domain reads EAGVAQSPRYKIIEKRQSVAFWCNPISGHATLYWYQQILGQGPKLLIQFQNNGVVDDSQLPKDRFSAERLKGVDSTLKIQPAKLEDSAVYLCASSLDARTRGNTIYFGEGSWLTVV.

V usage is TRBV2 and J usage is TRBJ1-2; a weak D match, TRBD1 (5 bases). Looked up from germline, CDR1 is SNHLY and CDR2 is FYNNEI. V gave up 3 bases and J gave up 7 bases, with 15 bases separating them. The CDR3 extends over 14 amino acids. Here the CDR3 DNA reads TGTGCCAGCAGTGACGGGGACTGGGGCGGTGGCTACACCTTC. Its protein is CASSDGDWGGGYTF.

The chain carries TRBV28 and TRBJ2-7; the D gene could be TRBD1 or TRBD2 (5 bases each). Trimming pared 6 bases from V and 4 bases from J, leaving 10 bases between. The CDR3 totals 12 residues. The V gene's germline CDR1 is MDHEN and CDR2 SYDVKM. The CDR3 bases are TGTGCCAGCAGGGGACCCTTTTACGAGCAGTACTTC. Amino acid sequence: CASRGPFYEQYF.

This chain's CDR3 is CASSLTQGMETQYF. CDR3 DNA: TGTGCCAGCAGCTTAACTCAGGGAATGGAGACCCAGTACTTC. The J gene is TRBJ2-5, the V gene TRBV7-9; tentative D call: TRBD1 (5 bases). CDR1 is SEHNR, CDR2 FQNEAQ, per germline (reference sequence). V lost 2 bases, J lost 5 bases, and 12 bases lay in between. This CDR3 contains 14 residues. The complete variable domain, with remaining parts taken from reference TRBV7-9 and TRBJ2-5, reads DTGVSQNPRHKITKRGQNVTFRCDPISEHNRLYWYRQTLGQGPEFLTYFQNEAQLEKSRLLSDRFSAERPKGSFSTLEIQRTEQGDSAMYLCASSLTQGMETQYFGPGTRLLVL.

The chain couples TRBV5-1 to TRBJ1-1; TRBD1 matches at 9 bases. This CDR3 spans 18 amino acids. V lost 1 base to trimming and J lost 7 bases; unmatched junction nucleotides: 17. Germline lookup yields CDR1 SGHRS and CDR2 YFSETQ. The CDR3 coding sequence is TGCGCCAGCAGCTTGAGACCCGCGGGACAGGGTTTTTGGAATGAAGCTTTCTTT. It codes for CASSLRPAGQGFWNEAFF. Variable domain in full (rest from reference TRBV5-1 and TRBJ1-1): KAGVTQTPRYLIKTRGQQVTLSCSPISGHRSVSWYQQTPGQGLQFLFEYFSETQRNKGNFPGRFSGRQFSNSRSEMNVSTLELGDSALYLCASSLRPAGQGFWNEAFFGQGTRLTVV.

The chain carries TRBV7-9 and TRBJ1-2; 7 positions match TRBD1. CDR1 is SEHNR and CDR2 is FQNEAQ in the germline V gene (reference sequence). The CDR3 spans 13 residues. J lost 5 bases, V lost 3 bases, and 3 bases had no gene match. The CDR3 is CASSFTGEYGYTF. The CDR3 coding sequence is TGTGCCAGCAGCTTTACAGGGGAATATGGCTACACCTTC.

This chain connects TRBV7-8 to TRBJ1-5; D unresolved. The germline V and J ends were trimmed by 5 bases and 1 base, with 15 bases remaining between them. Germline CDR1 SGHVS, CDR2 FQNEAQ. This CDR3 is 16 amino acids long. CDR3 nucleotide sequence: TGTGCCAGCAGCCCCGACATTCAAGCGAGCAATCAGCCCCAGCATTTT. Amino acid sequence: CASSPDIQASNQPQHF.

The chain links TRBV11-1 to TRBJ1-1, with TRBD1 matching 7 bases. V dropped 5 bases and J dropped 4; count of bases not matched to a gene: 7. Germline V gene lookup returns CDR1 SGHAT and CDR2 FQDESV (reference sequence). The CDR3 loop spans 14 amino acids. CDR3 nucleotide sequence: TGTGCCAGCAGCCAGGGGGGAGGACGCACTGAAGCTTTCTTT. Residues: CASSQGGGRTEAFF.

J is TRBJ1-4 and V is TRBV20-1; D is undetermined. V was cut by 3 bases and J by 5 bases, with 10 bases left in between. This CDR3 spans 13 amino acids. The germline CDR1 and CDR2 sequences are DFQATT and SNEGSKA (reference sequence). This chain's CDR3 is CSASDGVNEKLFF. The CDR3 region has the DNA TGCAGTGCTAGTGACGGGGTGAATGAAAAACTGTTTTTT.

The gene calls are TRBV27 and TRBJ2-2, with TRBD1 matching over 10 bases. Trimming at V came to 9 bases and at J to 4 bases, leaving 2 bases not matched to a gene. CDR3 length: 13 residues. Germline lookup yields CDR1 MNHEY and CDR2 SMNVEV (reference sequence). For the CDR3, the DNA is TGTGCCAGGGGGGACAGGGGCACCGGGGAGCTGTTTTTT. Translated, it gives CARGDRGTGELFF.